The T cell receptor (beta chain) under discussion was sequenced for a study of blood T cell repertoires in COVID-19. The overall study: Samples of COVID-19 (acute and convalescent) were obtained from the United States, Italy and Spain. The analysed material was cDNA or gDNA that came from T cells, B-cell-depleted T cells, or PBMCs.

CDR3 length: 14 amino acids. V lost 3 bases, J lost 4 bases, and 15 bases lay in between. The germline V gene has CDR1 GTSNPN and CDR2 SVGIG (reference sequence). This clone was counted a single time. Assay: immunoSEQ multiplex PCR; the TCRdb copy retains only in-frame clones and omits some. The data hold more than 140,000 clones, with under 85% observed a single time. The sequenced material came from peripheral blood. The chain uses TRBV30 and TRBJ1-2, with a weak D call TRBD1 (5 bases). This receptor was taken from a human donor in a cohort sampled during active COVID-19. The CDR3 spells CAWSPMATAYGYTF. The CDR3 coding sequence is TGTGCCTGGAGCCCCATGGCGACAGCCTATGGCTACACCTTC. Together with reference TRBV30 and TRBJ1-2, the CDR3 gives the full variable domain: SQTIHQWPATLVQPVGSPLSLECTVEGTSNPNLYWYRQAAGRGLQLLFYSVGIGQISSEVPQNLSASRPQDRQFILSSKKLLLSDSGFYLCAWSPMATAYGYTFGSGTRLTVV.